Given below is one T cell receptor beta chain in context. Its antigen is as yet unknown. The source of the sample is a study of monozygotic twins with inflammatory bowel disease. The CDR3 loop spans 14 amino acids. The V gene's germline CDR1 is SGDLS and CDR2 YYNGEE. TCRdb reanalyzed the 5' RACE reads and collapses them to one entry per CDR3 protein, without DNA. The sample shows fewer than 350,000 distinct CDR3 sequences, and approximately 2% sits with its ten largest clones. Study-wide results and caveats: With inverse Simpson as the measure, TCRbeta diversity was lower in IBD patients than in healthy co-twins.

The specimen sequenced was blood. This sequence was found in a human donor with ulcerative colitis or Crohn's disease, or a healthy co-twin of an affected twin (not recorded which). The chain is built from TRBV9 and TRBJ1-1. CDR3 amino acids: CASSVEGRNTAAFF.